The clone carrying this T cell receptor (beta chain) was detected once. V shed 6 bases and J shed 6 bases, with 12 bases lying between them. The CDR3 runs 12 residues. Germline V lookup: CDR1 MDHEN, CDR2 SYDVKM. This entry belongs to a study of Graves' ophthalmopathy and Graves' hyperthyroidism. Using RNA transcripts, the TCR beta CDR3 regions were amplified. First-round RT-PCR relied on HTBI primers, and a second-round multiplex PCR came next. MiXCR was run by TCRdb on the multiplex PCR reads, yielding one entry per CDR3 protein. The sample carries approximately 700,000 distinct CDR3 sequences, about two fifths recorded once.

The sequence came from an adult man with Graves' ophthalmopathy. The rearrangement joins TRBV28 to TRBJ2-7; D uncertain. The sequenced sample consisted of peripheral blood. CDR3 in DNA: TGTGCCAGCAGCTCCGACCAGCTCGAGCAGTACTTC. As protein: CASSSDQLEQYF.